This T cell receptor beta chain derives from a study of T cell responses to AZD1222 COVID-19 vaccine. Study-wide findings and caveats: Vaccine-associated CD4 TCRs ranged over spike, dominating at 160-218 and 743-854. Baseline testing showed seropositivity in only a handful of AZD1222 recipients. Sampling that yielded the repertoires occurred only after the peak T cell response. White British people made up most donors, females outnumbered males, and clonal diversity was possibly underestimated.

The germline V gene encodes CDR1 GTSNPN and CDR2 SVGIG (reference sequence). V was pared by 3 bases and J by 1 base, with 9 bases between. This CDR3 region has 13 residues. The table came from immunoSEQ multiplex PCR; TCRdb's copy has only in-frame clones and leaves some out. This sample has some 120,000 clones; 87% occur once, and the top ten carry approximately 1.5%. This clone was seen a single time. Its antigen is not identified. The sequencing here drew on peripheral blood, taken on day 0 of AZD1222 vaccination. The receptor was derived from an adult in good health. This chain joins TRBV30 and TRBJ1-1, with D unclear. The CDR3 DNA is TGTGCCTGGAGCCTATATGAGAACACTGAAGCTTTCTTT. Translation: CAWSLYENTEAFF.